This T cell receptor beta chain was obtained from a study of blood T cells in healthy people across ages. Using a J-beta primer mix together with a sample-barcoded 5' primer, a second PCR was run for about 6 to 11 cycles. Unique molecular identifiers of 12 random nucleotides labeled each cDNA. Using its own MiXCR run on the 5' RACE reads, TCRdb lists one record per CDR3 protein. The table lists approximately 1.5 million distinct CDR3 sequences, 42% of them singletons, with over 3.5% in the top ten. It was approximately 10 milliliters of peripheral blood that were drawn from each donor. The sequencing input was blood. This sequence originates from a woman under 30 in good health.

The CDR3 bases are TGCGCCAGCAGCCAAGGGGCTACCTCTGGAAACACCATATATTTT. It encodes CASSQGATSGNTIYF. The gene calls are TRBV4-3 and TRBJ1-3; no clear D. This CDR3 is 15 amino acids long. From germline, CDR1 is LGHNA and CDR2 YSLEER. The germline V and J ends were trimmed by 1 base and 0 bases, with 7 bases remaining between them.